Listed here are 32 T cell receptor beta chains from one sample, sequenced in a study of blood T cell repertoires in COVID-19. Sequenced by immunoSEQ multiplex PCR; TCRdb stores in-frame clones only, minus some. The table includes roughly 100,000 clones, around 90% detected once. Sequencing was done on a sample of peripheral blood. Source of these receptors: a human donor in a cohort sampled during active COVID-19.

This chain connects TRBV4-2 to TRBJ2-3, with 8 bases lining up with TRBD2. The CDR3 is 17 amino acids. Germline V lookup: CDR1 LGHNA, CDR2 YNFKEQ. J gave up 4 bases and V 0 bases, and 9 bases lay outside the gene matches. CDR3 region: CASSQDQAGVGADTQYF. The CDR3 DNA reads as TGTGCCAGCAGCCAAGATCAAGCGGGAGTCGGAGCAGATACGCAGTATTTT.

V usage is TRBV6-5 and J usage is TRBJ2-3, with TRBD2 matching 16 bases. This CDR3 spans 15 amino acids. Germline V lookup: CDR1 MNHEY, CDR2 SVGAGI. V lost 7 bases and J lost 4; bases outside the gene matches: 2. The CDR3 DNA follows: TGTGCCAGCACGGGACTAGCGGGGGGGCCAGATACGCAGTATTTT. This sequence encodes CASTGLAGGPDTQYF.

This chain joins TRBV28 and TRBJ1-5; 7 bases fit TRBD1. The CDR3 has 14 residues. With V trimmed by 7 bases and J by 4 bases, 7 bases remained unmatched. The germline V gene encodes CDR1 MDHEN and CDR2 SYDVKM. CDR3 bases: TGTGCCAGCAAAAGGGACAGAATGAATCAGCCCCAGCATTTT. This encodes CASKRDRMNQPQHF.

The V and J genes are TRBV19 and TRBJ2-7, with D tentatively TRBD1 (6 bases). Deletions cut 2 bases from V and 5 bases from J, with 13 bases between. The CDR3 length is 14 residues. Germline values: CDR1 LNHDA, CDR2 SQIVND (reference sequence). The CDR3 protein is CASSIKGVNHEQYF. The CDR3 DNA is TGTGCCAGTAGTATAAAGGGGGTTAACCACGAGCAGTACTTC. The full variable domain, with the rest looked up from reference TRBV19 and TRBJ2-7, is DGGITQSPKYLFRKEGQNVTLSCEQNLNHDAMYWYRQDPGQGLRLIYYSQIVNDFQKGDIAEGYSVSREKKESFPLTVTSAQKNPTAFYLCASSIKGVNHEQYFGPGTRLTVT.

The chain couples TRBV5-5 to TRBJ2-3; 14 nucleotides match TRBD2. This CDR3 contains 16 residues. The V gene end was trimmed by 2 bases and the J gene end by 5 bases; junction bases not matched to a gene: 4. Germline CDR1 is SGHKS and CDR2 is YYEKEE (reference sequence). In DNA form, the CDR3 reads TGTGCCAGCAGCTTCCCGGGACTAGCGGGGGTAGATACGCAGTATTTT. Translated, it gives CASSFPGLAGVDTQYF.

This chain joins TRBV7-9 and TRBJ2-1; 8 bases fit TRBD1. Germline V lookup: CDR1 SEHNR, CDR2 FQNEAQ (reference sequence). The CDR3 sequence is 12 residues long. The ends lost 4 bases at V and 12 bases at J; junction bases unmatched: 5. The CDR3 reads CASSSTGGRQFF. Written as DNA, the CDR3 is TGTGCCAGCAGCTCAACAGGGGGAAGGCAGTTCTTC. Combining the CDR3 with reference TRBV7-9 and TRBJ2-1 gives the whole variable domain DTGVSQNPRHKITKRGQNVTFRCDPISEHNRLYWYRQTLGQGPEFLTYFQNEAQLEKSRLLSDRFSAERPKGSFSTLEIQRTEQGDSAMYLCASSSTGGRQFFGPGTRLTVL.

The chain employs TRBV7-8 and TRBJ2-1; 14 bases are shared with TRBD2. V shed 5 bases, J shed 1 base, and the junction held 10 bases outside the gene matches. CDR1 is SGHVS and CDR2 is FQNEAQ in the germline V gene. This CDR3 has 19 residues. CDR3 bases: TGTGCCAGCAGCCCCCGACTAGCGGGAGGGCCGTTATCCTACAATGAGCAGTTCTTC. Protein product: CASSPRLAGGPLSYNEQFF.

The chain employs TRBV20-1 and TRBJ2-1, with D unclear. Germline assignment: CDR1 DFQATT and CDR2 SNEGSKA (reference sequence). V was cut by 3 bases and J by 3 bases, with 15 bases left in between. The CDR3 covers 15 residues. CDR3 DNA: TGCAGTGCTAGTATAAGAACGGTACTCTACAATGAGCAGTTCTTC. Its protein is CSASIRTVLYNEQFF.

The CDR3 DNA reads TGTGCCAGTAGTATAAGTGGGACTAGCGCGAACTATGAGCAGTTCTTC. Translation gives CASSISGTSANYEQFF. The rearrangement joins TRBV19 to TRBJ2-1; 10 bases are a match to TRBD2. CDR3 length: 16 amino acids. Losses at the gene ends were 2 bases for V and 8 bases for J; bases not matched to a gene: 9. The germline V gene has CDR1 LNHDA and CDR2 SQIVND (reference sequence). Looking up the rest from reference TRBV19 and TRBJ2-1 gives the full variable domain: DGGITQSPKYLFRKEGQNVTLSCEQNLNHDAMYWYRQDPGQGLRLIYYSQIVNDFQKGDIAEGYSVSREKKESFPLTVTSAQKNPTAFYLCASSISGTSANYEQFFGPGTRLTVL.

The chain employs TRBV7-6 and TRBJ1-1; 7 bases fit TRBD1. The CDR3 is made up of 15 amino acids. Germline V CDR1 and CDR2: SGHVS, FNYEAQ. The junction had 10 bases not matched to a gene; V was cut back by 6 bases and J by 3 bases. CDR3 DNA sequence: TGTGCCAGCAGTAGAACAGGGGTAGGAGACACTGAAGCTTTCTTT. Amino acids: CASSRTGVGDTEAFF.

The chain couples TRBV15 to TRBJ2-1; TRBD2 agrees at 7 bases. Germline V gene sequence: CDR1 LNHNV, CDR2 YYDKDF (reference sequence). V lost 3 bases to trimming and J lost 3 bases; unmatched junction nucleotides: 11. The CDR3 totals 17 residues. The CDR3, as DNA: TGTGCCACCAGCAGGGGAGCCCGGGGCGGGGGCTACAATGAGCAGTTCTTC. The encoded protein is CATSRGARGGGYNEQFF.

The rearrangement links TRBV4-3 to TRBJ2-7, with 9 bases lining up with TRBD2. V lost 0 bases, J lost 5 bases, and 5 bases stayed unmatched. Germline V lookup: CDR1 LGHNA, CDR2 YSLEER. The length of the CDR3 is 15 residues. CDR3 residues: CASSQDGAGGNEQYF. The CDR3, as DNA: TGCGCCAGCAGCCAAGATGGGGCGGGGGGGAACGAGCAGTACTTC.

The chain has TRBV19 and TRBJ1-5; D unresolved. The CDR3 sequence is 17 residues long. In germline, CDR1 is LNHDA, CDR2 SQIVND (reference sequence). V was clipped by 2 bases and J by 1 base, with 15 bases between them. In nucleotides, the CDR3 is TGTGCCAGTAGTATATCTAGACCCCGAAGGAGCAATCAGCCCCAGCATTTT. Its protein product is CASSISRPRRSNQPQHF.

The chain couples TRBV2 to TRBJ2-7, with 8 bases aligning to TRBD2. CDR3 length: 16 amino acids. Germline V lookup: CDR1 SNHLY, CDR2 FYNNEI. Trimming cost V 6 bases and J 0 bases; bases outside gene matches: 10. CDR3 region: CASSALLAGLSYEQYF. CDR3 nucleotides: TGTGCCAGCAGCGCACTGTTAGCGGGACTCTCCTACGAGCAGTACTTC.

This rearrangement joins TRBV7-9 to TRBJ2-2, with TRBD2 matching 8 bases. Trimming at V came to 5 bases and at J to 0 bases, leaving 8 bases not matched to a gene. Per germline, CDR1 SEHNR and CDR2 FQNEAQ (reference sequence). The CDR3 length is 17 residues. The CDR3: CASSASGYQPNTGELFF. CDR3 sequence (DNA): TGTGCCAGCAGCGCTAGCGGGTACCAACCGAACACCGGGGAGCTGTTTTTT.

The chain is built from TRBV19 and TRBJ1-2; D is possibly TRBD1 (6 bases). Trimming took 6 bases from V and 6 from J, leaving 20 bases between them. There are 15 residues in the CDR3. CDR1 LNHDA and CDR2 SQIVND come from the germline V gene (reference sequence). CDR3 bases: TGTGCCAGTAGCATCTGGGGGACACCCGTTAATGGCTACACCTTC. Protein product: CASSIWGTPVNGYTF.

This clone appeared a single time. V is TRBV28 and J is TRBJ2-7; D may be TRBD2 (6 bases). V was shortened by 2 bases and J by 2 bases, with 16 bases between the two germline ends. The CDR3 spans 16 residues. Germline V lookup: CDR1 MDHEN, CDR2 SYDVKM. The CDR3 DNA reads TGTGCCAGCAGTTTAGCGGGATTGGAGTGGACCTACGAGCAGTACTTC. Protein: CASSLAGLEWTYEQYF.

The gene calls are TRBV7-2 and TRBJ2-5, with 9 bases aligning to TRBD2. Trimming at V came to 0 bases and at J to 2 bases, leaving 4 bases not matched to a gene. The CDR3 loop spans 16 amino acids. In germline, CDR1 is SGHTA, CDR2 FQGNSA. CDR3 in amino acids: CASSLAAGGGQETQYF. CDR3 nucleotides: TGTGCCAGCAGCTTAGCGGCGGGAGGGGGACAAGAGACCCAGTACTTC.

The rearrangement links TRBV12-3 or TRBV12-4 to TRBJ1-1, with D tentatively TRBD1 (5 bases). V shed 3 bases and J shed 6 bases, with 11 bases lying between them. The CDR3 sequence is 13 residues long. CDR3 bases: TGTGCCAGCAGTTTGGGCAGGGTAGCTGAAGCTTTCTTT. Protein product: CASSLGRVAEAFF.

The chain links TRBV9 to TRBJ2-1, with 10 bases aligning to TRBD2. The ends lost 3 bases at V and 6 bases at J; junction bases unmatched: 12. The V gene's germline CDR1 is SGDLS and CDR2 YYNGEE. This CDR3 is 17 amino acids long. The CDR3 nucleotides read TGTGCCAGCAGCGCCGGAGCTACCGGGACTAGCGTCAATGAGCAGTTCTTC. Its protein product is CASSAGATGTSVNEQFF. Using reference TRBV9 and TRBJ2-1 for the parts outside the CDR3, the full variable domain is DSGVTQTPKHLITATGQRVTLRCSPRSGDLSVYWYQQSLDQGLQFLIQYYNGEERAKGNILERFSAQQFPDLHSELNLSSLELGDSALYFCASSAGATGTSVNEQFFGPGTRLTVL.

V and J are TRBV6-2 or TRBV6-3 and TRBJ2-7, with D possibly being TRBD2 (6 bases). The CDR3 extends over 14 amino acids. The ends were cut back, 5 bases at V and 3 bases at J, with 14 bases in the middle. Germline V gene lookup returns CDR1 MNHEY and CDR2 SVGEGT. CDR3: CASSPLDSGYEQYF. In DNA, the CDR3 is TGTGCCAGCAGTCCCCTTGATAGCGGCTACGAGCAGTACTTC.

The CDR3: CASSLRTGVDEKLFF. The CDR3 coding sequence is TGTGCCAGCAGCTTACGGACAGGGGTGGATGAAAAACTGTTTTTT. The V call is TRBV4-2, the J call TRBJ1-4; 9 nucleotides agree with TRBD1. Germline V lookup: CDR1 LGHNA, CDR2 YNFKEQ. This CDR3 contains 15 residues. Losses at the gene ends were 5 bases for V and 6 bases for J; bases not matched to a gene: 7.

The chain combines TRBV27 with TRBJ2-1; 9 positions match TRBD1. There are 16 residues in the CDR3. Trimming cost V 6 bases and J 4 bases; bases outside gene matches: 10. CDR1 and CDR2 (germline): MNHEY, SMNVEV (reference sequence). The DNA of the CDR3 is TGTGCCAGCAGATCCATACAGGGGGCGAAGTACAATGAGCAGTTCTTC. Translation gives CASRSIQGAKYNEQFF.

The chain links TRBV2 to TRBJ2-5, with TRBD2 matching 9 bases. V lost 6 bases and J lost 7; bases outside the gene matches: 12. The CDR3 contains 15 residues. Germline V gives CDR1 SNHLY, CDR2 FYNNEI. The DNA of the CDR3 is TGTGCCAGCAGCGCTAGCGGGACCTTAGGGGTGACCCAGTACTTC. As protein: CASSASGTLGVTQYF.

This sequence joins TRBV19 and TRBJ1-1; 7 nucleotides agree with TRBD1. The V gene's germline CDR1 is LNHDA and CDR2 SQIVND (reference sequence). The CDR3 consists of 14 residues. Germline trimming cut 3 bases from V and 8 bases from J; bases unmatched to any gene: 9. The CDR3 loop reads CASSMDNRGVEAFF. The CDR3, as DNA: TGTGCCAGTAGTATGGACAACAGGGGCGTGGAAGCTTTCTTT.

This clone was detected a few times. The chain combines TRBV7-9 with TRBJ2-7; 10 nucleotides line up with TRBD2. V shed 6 bases, J shed 3 bases, and the junction held 20 bases outside the gene matches. CDR3 length: 19 amino acids. The germline V gene has CDR1 SEHNR and CDR2 FQNEAQ (reference sequence). CDR3 sequence reads: CASRRLAGGKYQAHYEQYF. The CDR3 nucleotides are TGTGCCAGCAGGCGACTAGCGGGCGGGAAATATCAAGCCCACTACGAGCAGTACTTC.

This chain uses TRBV5-4 with TRBJ2-5, with TRBD2 as a possible D gene (5 bases). The CDR3 runs to 17 residues. Between the trimmed V and J ends, which lost 1 base and 4 bases, there was a span of 20 bases. Per the germline V gene, CDR1 is SGHNT and CDR2 is YYREEE (reference sequence). The CDR3 DNA follows: TGTGCCAGCAGCTTGATTAGAGGGATGGTTAAGATAGAGACCCAGTACTTC. Translation: CASSLIRGMVKIETQYF.

V is TRBV29-1 and J is TRBJ2-3; TRBD1 aligns across 10 bases. Germline lookup yields CDR1 SQVTM and CDR2 ANQGSEA. Trimming at V came to 5 bases and at J to 5 bases, leaving 4 bases not matched to a gene. The CDR3 extends over 13 amino acids. Here the CDR3 DNA reads TGCAGCGTTCTGGGACAGGGGCAAGATACGCAGTATTTT. Its translation: CSVLGQGQDTQYF.

The V call is TRBV19, the J call TRBJ2-7, with D possibly matching TRBD1 (5 bases). The CDR3 covers 14 residues. In germline, CDR1 is LNHDA, CDR2 SQIVND (reference sequence). The ends were cut back, 2 bases at V and 5 bases at J, with 13 bases in the middle. DNA of the CDR3: TGTGCCAGTAGTATATCCCCAGGGTATGACGAGCAGTACTTC. Its translation: CASSISPGYDEQYF.

V and J are TRBV13 and TRBJ1-2; TRBD1 agrees at 11 bases. Per germline, CDR1 PRHDT and CDR2 FYEKMQ (reference sequence). The trim removed 8 bases at V and 6 bases at J, leaving 14 bases unmatched. The CDR3 loop spans 16 amino acids. CDR3 DNA: TGTGCCAGCGGGGAGAGAGGGACAGGGGGGAAGGATGGCTACACCTTC. Its protein product is CASGERGTGGKDGYTF. Full variable domain (remainder filled in from reference TRBV13 and TRBJ1-2): AAGVIQSPRHLIKEKRETATLKCYPIPRHDTVYWYQQGPGQDPQFLISFYEKMQSDKGSIPDRFSAQQFSDYHSELNMSSLELGDSALYFCASGERGTGGKDGYTFGSGTRLTVV.

The rearrangement joins TRBV19 to TRBJ1-2; possible D gene TRBD1, 6 bases. Trimming took off 5 bases at V and 7 bases at J, with 14 bases between the two ends. CDR3 length: 13 amino acids. The germline gives CDR1 LNHDA, CDR2 SQIVND (reference sequence). CDR3 region: CASSFRQGGGYTF. The CDR3 DNA is TGTGCCAGTAGTTTCCGACAAGGGGGTGGCTACACCTTC.

CDR3 coding DNA: TGTGCCAGCAGCCCATCAAGGGGGAACGAGCAGTACTTC. As protein: CASSPSRGNEQYF. The chain carries TRBV11-3 and TRBJ2-7; D might be TRBD1 (6 bases). CDR1 SGHNT and CDR2 YENEEA come from the germline V gene. The V end lost 5 bases, the J end lost 5 bases, and 13 bases lay between the germline ends. The CDR3 covers 13 residues.